This passage covers 27 T cell receptor beta chains from one sample sequenced in a study of blood T cell repertoires in COVID-19 (dated by TCRdb to 2020 to 2021). Libraries were made using the immunoSEQ multiplex PCR assay. TCRdb's version of the immuneACCESS table is confined to in-frame rearrangements and falls short of the full clone set. An unresolved V gene accounts for under half of the shortfall where checked; the remainder is of unknown origin. Present in this sample are fewer than 700,000 clones, about 89% of which were seen just once. About 8% of the sample lies in the top ten. Sequences were obtained from peripheral blood. These receptors were collected from a woman between 45 and 65 years old with COVID-19, enrolled during active disease.

The rearrangement uses TRBV11-2 and TRBJ2-3; TRBD2 might be the D (6 bases). This CDR3 region has 17 residues. Trimming removed 5 bases at V and 1 base at J, with 19 bases between. Germline assignment: CDR1 SGHAT and CDR2 FQNNGV. CDR3 amino acids: CASSTSAGGGGTDTQYF. DNA for the CDR3: TGTGCCAGCAGCACTTCTGCCGGGGGAGGAGGCACAGATACGCAGTATTTT.

The chain couples TRBV5-1 to TRBJ1-1, with a tentative D call TRBD1 (5 bases). CDR3 size: 15 residues. Germline CDR1 is SGHRS and CDR2 is YFSETQ. The V gene lost 3 bases and the J gene lost 2 bases, with 14 bases spanning the gap. The CDR3 sequence is CASSSRWGGNTEAFF. The DNA for the CDR3 is TGCGCCAGCAGCTCTAGATGGGGGGGTAACACTGAAGCTTTCTTT. Filled out from reference TRBV5-1 and TRBJ1-1, the complete variable domain reads KAGVTQTPRYLIKTRGQQVTLSCSPISGHRSVSWYQQTPGQGLQFLFEYFSETQRNKGNFPGRFSGRQFSNSRSEMNVSTLELGDSALYLCASSSRWGGNTEAFFGQGTRLTVV.

The chain is built from TRBV19 and TRBJ2-7; the match to TRBD2 covers 10 bases. CDR1 is LNHDA and CDR2 is SQIVND in the germline V gene (reference sequence). The V segment lost 7 bases and the J segment 3 bases; nucleotides outside the gene matches: 9. The CDR3 is 15 residues long. This CDR3 is CASKEVGTSDYEQYF. For the CDR3, the DNA is TGTGCCAGTAAAGAAGTCGGGACTAGCGACTACGAGCAGTACTTC.

This clone was detected once. The rearrangement joins TRBV11-2 to TRBJ2-1, with 9 bases lining up with TRBD2. The CDR3 is made up of 15 amino acids. Germline V gene data show CDR1 as SGHAT and CDR2 as FQNNGV. Trimming removed 3 bases from V and 0 bases from J; junction bases left unmatched: 0. In DNA form, the CDR3 reads TGTGCCAGCAGCTTTAGCGGGGGCTCCTACAATGAGCAGTTCTTC. Protein: CASSFSGGSYNEQFF.

The genes are TRBV28 and TRBJ1-2; 7 bases match TRBD1. J lost 4 bases, V lost 6 bases, and 11 bases had no gene match. This CDR3 region has 15 residues. Looked up from germline, CDR1 is MDHEN and CDR2 is SYDVKM. The CDR3 spells CASRTPTGSAYGYTF. Here the CDR3 DNA reads TGTGCCAGCAGGACCCCGACAGGGTCGGCCTATGGCTACACCTTC.

This chain links TRBV19 with TRBJ2-3, with unresolved D. Germline V gene data show CDR1 as LNHDA and CDR2 as SQIVND (reference sequence). V was trimmed by 3 bases and J by 6 bases, leaving 19 bases between them. The CDR3 extends over 16 amino acids. CDR3 protein: CASSIGEAGLGDTQYF. CDR3 bases: TGTGCCAGTAGTATTGGAGAGGCCGGGTTGGGTGATACGCAGTATTTT. The full variable domain, its missing parts supplied by reference TRBV19 and TRBJ2-3, is DGGITQSPKYLFRKEGQNVTLSCEQNLNHDAMYWYRQDPGQGLRLIYYSQIVNDFQKGDIAEGYSVSREKKESFPLTVTSAQKNPTAFYLCASSIGEAGLGDTQYFGPGTRLTVL.

The J gene is TRBJ1-3, the V gene TRBV30, with D perhaps TRBD1 (5 bases). The V and J ends lost 4 bases and 1 base respectively, with 8 bases between them. From germline, CDR1 is GTSNPN and CDR2 SVGIG (reference sequence). The length of the CDR3 is 13 residues. The CDR3 DNA follows: TGTGCCTGGAATCAGGGATCTGGAAACACCATATATTTT. Its translation: CAWNQGSGNTIYF.

For this clone: The sample carries other DNA sequences with the same CDR3. This chain connects TRBV19 to TRBJ1-1; D gene uncertain. The CDR3 totals 13 residues. CDR1 is LNHDA, CDR2 SQIVND, per germline (reference sequence). The V gene lost 4 bases and the J gene lost 0 bases, with 6 bases spanning the gap. CDR3 DNA sequence: TGTGCCAGTAGTACCCAGATGAACACTGAAGCTTTCTTT. It translates to CASSTQMNTEAFF. The entire variable domain, with the rest obtained from reference TRBV19 and TRBJ1-1, is as follows: DGGITQSPKYLFRKEGQNVTLSCEQNLNHDAMYWYRQDPGQGLRLIYYSQIVNDFQKGDIAEGYSVSREKKESFPLTVTSAQKNPTAFYLCASSTQMNTEAFFGQGTRLTVV.

The chain has TRBV4-1 and TRBJ2-3; D may be TRBD2 (6 bases). Germline CDR1 and CDR2: MGHRA and YSYEKL. The CDR3 consists of 14 residues. V was trimmed by 4 bases and J by 0 bases, leaving 8 bases between them. DNA for the CDR3: TGCGCCAGCAGCCCTAGCGCTAGCACAGATACGCAGTATTTT. It translates to CASSPSASTDTQYF.

The rearrangement links TRBV5-5 to TRBJ1-1; 7 nucleotides align to TRBD1. V was pared by 4 bases and J by 7 bases, with 7 bases of the junction left unmatched. Germline-derived CDR1 and CDR2 are SGHKS and YYEKEE (reference sequence). The CDR3 covers 13 residues. CDR3 in DNA: TGTGCCAGCAGCCCAGGGGGGCACGGTGAAGCTTTCTTT. Protein sequence: CASSPGGHGEAFF.

The chain uses TRBV29-1 and TRBJ1-2; D gene ambiguous. Germline CDR1 SQVTM, CDR2 ANQGSEA. The CDR3 runs to 11 residues. The V and J ends lost 6 bases and 5 bases respectively, with 10 bases between them. CDR3 sequence: CSVERAYGYTF. The CDR3 bases are TGCAGCGTCGAGAGGGCTTATGGCTACACCTTC.

The genes are TRBV5-4 and TRBJ2-7; D might be TRBD2 (5 bases). Trimming cost V 4 bases and J 3 bases, with 20 bases left between them. Germline V gene sequence: CDR1 SGHNT, CDR2 YYREEE (reference sequence). This CDR3 is built from 16 residues. The CDR3 region has the DNA TGTGCCAGCAGCCCCGGAGGCGGGCGCGAAGTCTACGAGCAGTACTTC. It yields the protein CASSPGGGREVYEQYF.

The V call is TRBV5-1, the J call TRBJ2-5; possibly TRBD1 for D (8 bases). Per the germline V gene, CDR1 is SGHRS and CDR2 is YFSETQ. CDR3 length: 14 amino acids. V was shortened by 0 bases and J by 7 bases, with 13 bases between the two germline ends. The CDR3 DNA reads TGCGCCAGCAGCTTGGTGACAGGGGAGGGGACCCAGTACTTC. Its translation is CASSLVTGEGTQYF.

This chain joins TRBV6-6 and TRBJ2-7, with 12 bases identical to TRBD2. After removal of 5 bases from V and 0 bases from J, the junction contained 2 bases not matched to a gene. The length of the CDR3 is 15 residues. From germline, CDR1 is MNHNY and CDR2 SVGAGI (reference sequence). CDR3 loop: CASSRTSGVSYEQYF. CDR3 DNA sequence: TGTGCCAGCAGTCGGACTAGCGGGGTCTCCTACGAGCAGTACTTC.

Note on this clone: Other DNA sequences within the sample encode an identical CDR3. The V and J genes are TRBV7-9 and TRBJ1-1; 7 bases line up with TRBD1. This CDR3 spans 14 amino acids. Germline V gene lookup returns CDR1 SEHNR and CDR2 FQNEAQ (reference sequence). The J segment lost 1 base and the V segment lost 5 bases, leaving 4 bases of the junction unmatched. The CDR3 region is CASSLGTANTEAFF. The CDR3 DNA reads as TGTGCCAGCAGCCTAGGGACAGCGAACACTGAAGCTTTCTTT.

The gene calls are TRBV9 and TRBJ2-3, with 9 bases that match TRBD2. The germline CDR1 and CDR2 sequences are SGDLS and YYNGEE. The CDR3 length is 16 residues. After removal of 3 bases from V and 2 bases from J, the junction contained 7 bases not matched to a gene. The CDR3, as DNA: TGTGCCAGCAGCGCCCTTAGCGGGGGTTCCACAGATACGCAGTATTTT. This gives the protein CASSALSGGSTDTQYF.

In its sample, this clone was seen a few times. The chain uses TRBV10-1 and TRBJ2-7; the D gene is possibly TRBD2 (6 bases). The CDR3 is made up of 15 amino acids. Germline lookup yields CDR1 WNHNN and CDR2 SYGVQD (reference sequence). V was cut by 0 bases and J by 2 bases, with 11 bases left in between. The CDR3 is CASSESTGGAYEQYF. CDR3 sequence (DNA): TGCGCCAGCAGTGAGTCTACCGGAGGGGCCTACGAGCAGTACTTC.

In its sample, this clone was seen a few times. The V call is TRBV27, the J call TRBJ1-2; TRBD1 aligns across 9 bases. The trim removed 4 bases at V and 5 bases at J, leaving 5 bases unmatched. This CDR3 has 14 residues. Germline CDR1 and CDR2: MNHEY and SMNVEV (reference sequence). The CDR3 protein is CASSSPGQGYGYTF. CDR3 sequence (DNA): TGTGCCAGCAGTTCGCCGGGACAGGGATATGGCTACACCTTC.

On this clone: Its ends do not fully match the called genes, so a read error is possible. The chain uses TRBV19 and TRBJ1-1; 7 positions match TRBD1. The CDR3 has 14 amino acids. Germline CDR1 reads LNHDA; CDR2 reads SQIVND (reference sequence). The CDR3 region is CASCIQGMNTEAFF. The CDR3 DNA reads as TGTGCCAGTTGTATACAGGGGATGAACACTGAAGCTTTCTTT.

The chain carries TRBV9 and TRBJ1-2; tentatively, D is TRBD1 (5 bases). The CDR3 totals 15 residues. Germline lookup yields CDR1 SGDLS and CDR2 YYNGEE. Trimming shortened V by 4 bases and J by 4 bases, and 17 bases separated the two germline ends. The CDR3 nucleotides read TGTGCCAGCAGCCCTTCTAACAGGAGAAGCTATGGCTACACCTTC. Amino acid sequence: CASSPSNRRSYGYTF.

The chain joins TRBV9 to TRBJ1-4, with unresolved D. The CDR3 covers 15 residues. The V gene lost 3 bases and the J gene lost 0 bases, with 9 bases spanning the gap. Germline V gives CDR1 SGDLS, CDR2 YYNGEE. CDR3 DNA sequence: TGTGCCAGCAGCGCGGCAGGTGCAACTAATGAAAAACTGTTTTTT. It specifies CASSAAGATNEKLFF.

V gene TRBV30 combines with J gene TRBJ2-1; 10 bases match TRBD2. The germline V gene encodes CDR1 GTSNPN and CDR2 SVGIG (reference sequence). The V segment lost 2 bases and the J segment 4 bases; nucleotides outside the gene matches: 5. The CDR3 sequence is 15 residues long. CDR3 bases: TGTGCCTGGAGTAAGGGGACTAGCGCGTACAATGAGCAGTTCTTC. Protein sequence: CAWSKGTSAYNEQFF.

The chain combines TRBV7-2 with TRBJ2-3; the match to TRBD2 covers 9 bases. Germline V gene lookup returns CDR1 SGHTA and CDR2 FQGNSA. This CDR3 is 16 amino acids long. J lost 4 bases, V lost 5 bases, and 10 bases had no gene match. CDR3 region: CASSPRTSVIADTQYF. The CDR3, as DNA: TGTGCCAGCAGCCCAAGGACTAGCGTGATCGCAGATACGCAGTATTTT.

The gene calls are TRBV19 and TRBJ1-1; D remains unclear. V lost 1 base and J lost 4, with 19 bases in between. Germline loops: CDR1 LNHDA, CDR2 SQIVND (reference sequence). CDR3 length: 17 residues. As DNA, the CDR3 is TGTGCCAGTAGTATAGTCGGTCAGTCTGCGGGAGGCACTGAAGCTTTCTTT. It translates to CASSIVGQSAGGTEAFF.

This chain joins TRBV29-1 and TRBJ1-1, with TRBD1 matching over 7 bases. Per germline, CDR1 SQVTM and CDR2 ANQGSEA. The CDR3 is 13 residues long. V lost 6 bases, J lost 3 bases, and 7 bases stayed unmatched. This CDR3 reads CSVEGAMDTEAFF. CDR3 bases: TGCAGCGTGGAGGGGGCTATGGACACTGAAGCTTTCTTT. Looking up the rest from reference TRBV29-1 and TRBJ1-1 gives the full variable domain: SAVISQKPSRDICQRGTSLTIQCQVDSQVTMMFWYRQQPGQSLTLIATANQGSEATYESGFVIDKFPISRPNLTFSTLTVSNMSPEDSSIYLCSVEGAMDTEAFFGQGTRLTVV.

The sample holds many counts of this clone. The chain links TRBV7-3 to TRBJ2-2; 9 bases are shared with TRBD1. Looked up from germline, CDR1 is SGHTA and CDR2 is FQGTGA. With 5 bases clipped from V and 7 bases from J, the junction kept 5 bases outside the gene matches. The CDR3 runs to 14 residues. The CDR3 sequence: CASSAGQGIGELFF. The CDR3 nucleotides are TGTGCCAGCAGCGCAGGACAGGGGATCGGGGAGCTGTTTTTT.

This rearrangement joins TRBV5-1 to TRBJ2-7, with TRBD2 matching 8 bases. J lost 3 bases, V lost 4 bases, and 9 bases had no gene match. CDR3 size: 15 residues. In germline, CDR1 is SGHRS, CDR2 YFSETQ. CDR3 region: CASSPPLAEGYEQYF. The CDR3 DNA reads as TGCGCCAGCAGCCCACCACTAGCGGAGGGCTACGAGCAGTACTTC.